The next 27 T cell receptor beta chains were all read from a single sample in a study of cytotoxic CD8 clonotypes in ibrutinib-treated CLL. The data were produced by immunoSEQ multiplex PCR, yet TCRdb's version contains in-frame clones alone and is incomplete. The repertoire holds about 25,000 clones, over 55% seen once, with approximately 46% in the top ten. Material: PBMCs, obtained after 12 months of ibrutinib treatment. The receptors here all came from a human donor with chronic lymphocytic leukemia.

The V gene is TRBV5-1, the J gene TRBJ1-2; D gene uncertain. This CDR3 spans 15 amino acids. With 3 bases removed from V and 8 bases from J, the gap between germline ends came to 20 bases. The germline CDR1 and CDR2 sequences are SGHRS and YFSETQ. In DNA form, the CDR3 reads TGCGCCAGCAGCTGGAAGGGTGAAACTCCGGCGGGCTACACCTTC. Translating gives CASSWKGETPAGYTF.

The genes are TRBV19 and TRBJ2-7; the D call may be TRBD1 or TRBD2 (5 bases each). The V gene's germline CDR1 is LNHDA and CDR2 SQIVND (reference sequence). The ends were cut back, 4 bases at V and 2 bases at J, with 18 bases in the middle. The CDR3 consists of 16 residues. The CDR3 sequence: CASSTLRWDAAYEQYF. The CDR3 DNA reads TGTGCCAGTAGTACATTGCGTTGGGACGCCGCCTACGAGCAGTACTTC.

This clone was observed once. The chain couples TRBV7-3 to TRBJ1-1, with D perhaps TRBD1 (5 bases). The germline CDR1 and CDR2 sequences are SGHTA and FQGTGA. V was cut by 3 bases and J by 1 base, with 6 bases left in between. CDR3 length equals 13 residues. DNA of the CDR3: TGTGCCAGCAGCTTGACAGAGAACACTGAAGCTTTCTTT. Protein: CASSLTENTEAFF.

In its sample, this clone was seen a few times. V gene TRBV6-1 combines with J gene TRBJ1-2, with a weak D call TRBD1 (5 bases). Looked up from germline, CDR1 is MNHNS and CDR2 is SASEGT. With 4 bases removed from V and 8 bases from J, the gap between germline ends came to 17 bases. The CDR3 consists of 14 residues. The CDR3 DNA reads as TGTGCCAGCAGTGGCGGGGGAGGGCTAACCGGCTACACCTTC. It codes for CASSGGGGLTGYTF.

This clone showed up just a few times. This sequence joins TRBV19 and TRBJ2-7; TRBD1 is a possible D gene (5 bases). The CDR3 is 15 amino acids. Trimming took 1 base from V and 3 from J, leaving 13 bases between them. CDR1 and CDR2 (germline): LNHDA, SQIVND (reference sequence). In DNA, the CDR3 is TGTGCCAGTAGTATAGGGTTGGGGCCGGGCTACGAGCAGTACTTC. As protein: CASSIGLGPGYEQYF.

The chain has TRBV30 and TRBJ2-7; no firm D call. The CDR3 has 14 amino acids. V lost 0 bases, J lost 5 bases, and 14 bases lay in between. Germline CDR1 and CDR2: GTSNPN and SVGIG (reference sequence). CDR3 protein: CAWSVPQELNEQYF. The CDR3 DNA sequence: TGTGCCTGGAGTGTACCCCAGGAATTAAACGAGCAGTACTTC.

The chain is built from TRBV7-8 and TRBJ1-6; D gene uncertain. The ends were cut back, 4 bases at V and 7 bases at J, with 14 bases in the middle. In germline, CDR1 is SGHVS, CDR2 FQNEAQ. This CDR3 contains 15 residues. The CDR3 sequence: CASSSGPNRNSPLHF. CDR3 sequence (DNA): TGTGCCAGCAGCTCCGGACCGAACCGGAATTCACCCCTCCACTTT.

The V gene is TRBV11-2, the J gene TRBJ1-3, with 7 nucleotides matching TRBD1. CDR3 length equals 15 residues. From germline, CDR1 is SGHAT and CDR2 FQNNGV. Trimming removed 3 bases from V and 2 bases from J; junction bases left unmatched: 4. CDR3 in amino acids: CASSFTGAAGNTIYF. The DNA for the CDR3 is TGTGCCAGCAGCTTTACAGGGGCGGCTGGAAACACCATATATTTT. Together with reference TRBV11-2 and TRBJ1-3, the CDR3 gives the full variable domain: EAGVAQSPRYKIIEKRQSVAFWCNPISGHATLYWYQQILGQGPKLLIQFQNNGVVDDSQLPKDRFSAERLKGVDSTLKIQPAKLEDSAVYLCASSFTGAAGNTIYFGEGSWLTVV.

The table lists this clone with a few counts. The chain uses TRBV18 and TRBJ2-3; D uncertain. Trimming took 4 bases from V and 4 from J, leaving 6 bases between them. CDR3 length: 12 amino acids. From germline, CDR1 is KGHSH and CDR2 LQKENI. The CDR3 DNA reads as TGTGCCAGCTCACGGGGATCAGATACGCAGTATTTT. Translating gives CASSRGSDTQYF.

The rearrangement uses TRBV27 and TRBJ1-5; D is undetermined. The CDR3 runs to 14 residues. Looked up from germline, CDR1 is MNHEY and CDR2 is SMNVEV (reference sequence). Trimming removed 7 bases at V and 2 bases at J, with 12 bases between. The CDR3 region is CASNPGMGNQPQHF. CDR3 bases: TGTGCCAGCAATCCCGGGATGGGCAATCAGCCCCAGCATTTT.

The chain is built from TRBV28 and TRBJ2-7; D ambiguous. Trimming stripped 5 bases from V and 6 bases from J, with 11 bases between. This CDR3 is 12 amino acids long. The germline CDR1 and CDR2 sequences are MDHEN and SYDVKM. The CDR3 spells CASSLGPLEQYF. The DNA for the CDR3 is TGTGCCAGCAGTCTCGGGCCCCTCGAGCAGTACTTC.

The chain recombines TRBV4-1 with TRBJ1-3; TRBD1 matches 7 bases. V lost 0 bases, J lost 3 bases, and 5 bases stayed unmatched. The germline V gene encodes CDR1 MGHRA and CDR2 YSYEKL. The CDR3 totals 16 residues. The CDR3 DNA is TGCGCCAGCAGCCAAGATGCAGGGGGTTATGGAAACACCATATATTTT. This sequence encodes CASSQDAGGYGNTIYF.

The chain couples TRBV5-6 to TRBJ1-4; 10 nucleotides align to TRBD1. CDR3 size: 15 residues. V shed 1 base, J shed 8 bases, and the junction held 5 bases outside the gene matches. Germline assignment: CDR1 SGHDT and CDR2 YYEEEE. CDR3 sequence (DNA): TGTGCCAGCAGCTTGAGGACAGGGGGGAGCGAAAAACTGTTTTTT. It specifies CASSLRTGGSEKLFF.

The V call is TRBV7-2, the J call TRBJ1-4; 8 bases are a match to TRBD1. The CDR3 loop spans 13 amino acids. Germline trimming cut 10 bases from V and 5 bases from J; bases unmatched to any gene: 6. Germline CDR1 and CDR2: SGHTA and FQGNSA. The CDR3 loop reads CATERDRNEKLFF. CDR3 nucleotides: TGTGCCACCGAGAGGGACAGGAATGAAAAACTGTTTTTT. Full variable domain (remainder filled in from reference TRBV7-2 and TRBJ1-4): GAGVSQSPSNKVTEKGKDVELRCDPISGHTALYWYRQSLGQGLEFLIYFQGNSAPDKSGLPSDRFSAERTGGSVSTLTIQRTQQEDSAVYLCATERDRNEKLFFGSGTQLSVL.

This chain uses TRBV29-1 with TRBJ1-2; 8 nucleotides agree with TRBD1. The ends lost 3 bases at V and 2 bases at J; junction bases unmatched: 14. The CDR3 contains 17 residues. Germline V lookup: CDR1 SQVTM, CDR2 ANQGSEA. CDR3 protein: CSVEERRTGTSNYGYTF. CDR3 in DNA: TGCAGCGTTGAGGAACGCAGGACAGGGACTTCCAACTATGGCTACACCTTC.

The chain links TRBV28 to TRBJ1-1; D is unclear. The germline V and J ends were trimmed by 4 bases and 10 bases, with 13 bases remaining between them. Germline V gives CDR1 MDHEN, CDR2 SYDVKM. There are 12 residues in the CDR3. Here the CDR3 DNA reads TGTGCCAGCAGTTCCCCCGAGGTAGGAGCTTTCTTT. Translation: CASSSPEVGAFF.

The rearrangement joins TRBV5-1 to TRBJ2-1; D is ambiguous. Germline lookup yields CDR1 SGHRS and CDR2 YFSETQ. Trimming cost V 0 bases and J 12 bases, with 13 bases left between them. The CDR3 sequence is 13 residues long. Written as DNA, the CDR3 is TGCGCCAGCAGCTTGGTGGTGGGGTTTGGGCAGTTCTTC. Its translation: CASSLVVGFGQFF. Variable domain in full (rest from reference TRBV5-1 and TRBJ2-1): KAGVTQTPRYLIKTRGQQVTLSCSPISGHRSVSWYQQTPGQGLQFLFEYFSETQRNKGNFPGRFSGRQFSNSRSEMNVSTLELGDSALYLCASSLVVGFGQFFGPGTRLTVL.

The chain links TRBV20-1 to TRBJ1-2; D may be TRBD1 (5 bases). Germline assignment: CDR1 DFQATT and CDR2 SNEGSKA (reference sequence). The CDR3 contains 11 residues. The DNA for the CDR3 is TGCAGCCAGATAAGGGGATATGGCTACACCTTC. Protein: CSQIRGYGYTF.

V usage is TRBV4-1 and J usage is TRBJ2-1; TRBD2 matches 9 bases. The germline V gene encodes CDR1 MGHRA and CDR2 YSYEKL. The CDR3 length is 14 residues. Trimming removed 6 bases from V and 0 bases from J; junction bases left unmatched: 0. DNA for the CDR3: TGCGCCAGCAGGCGGGGGGGCTCCTACAATGAGCAGTTCTTC. Amino acid sequence: CASRRGGSYNEQFF.

This rearrangement joins TRBV5-1 to TRBJ1-4; 9 bases agree with TRBD1. The germline V gene encodes CDR1 SGHRS and CDR2 YFSETQ. CDR3 length: 14 residues. V was pared by 4 bases and J by 7 bases, with 5 bases of the junction left unmatched. In DNA, the CDR3 is TGCGCCAGCAGCCTGACAGGGGGTAGTGAAAAACTGTTTTTT. It yields the protein CASSLTGGSEKLFF.

The chain uses TRBV7-6 and TRBJ2-5; D gene uncertain. Germline CDR1 reads SGHVS; CDR2 reads FNYEAQ. The V and J ends lost 5 bases and 5 bases respectively, with 12 bases between them. There are 13 residues in the CDR3. CDR3 loop: CASSPGPGETQYF. CDR3 DNA: TGTGCCAGCAGCCCTGGCCCCGGGGAGACCCAGTACTTC.

The chain is built from TRBV9 and TRBJ2-2, with D tentatively TRBD1 or TRBD2 (5 bases each). CDR1 and CDR2 from the germline V gene are SGDLS and YYNGEE. This CDR3 has 16 amino acids. Trimming left V 3 bases short and J 7 bases short, with 19 bases between. The CDR3 spells CASSGSGTSRNGELFF. DNA for the CDR3: TGTGCCAGCAGCGGATCCGGGACCAGCCGAAACGGGGAGCTGTTTTTT.

J is TRBJ1-2 and V is TRBV6-5; 8 bases are shared with TRBD1. The CDR3 length is 14 residues. V lost 0 bases to trimming and J lost 8 bases; unmatched junction nucleotides: 5. The germline CDR1 and CDR2 sequences are MNHEY and SVGAGI. This chain's CDR3 is CASSYSRGQGGYTF. CDR3 bases: TGTGCCAGCAGTTACTCGAGAGGACAGGGCGGCTACACCTTC.

The chain couples TRBV13 to TRBJ2-6; TRBD1 agrees at 9 bases. CDR1 PRHDT and CDR2 FYEKMQ come from the germline V gene (reference sequence). Germline trimming cut 4 bases from V and 2 bases from J; bases unmatched to any gene: 12. The CDR3 totals 19 residues. The CDR3 DNA sequence: TGTGCCAGCAGCTCCTCCCCCGGGACAGGGAATGCTGGGGCCAACGTCCTGACTTTC. Translating gives CASSSSPGTGNAGANVLTF.

The chain combines TRBV28 with TRBJ1-2; 8 nucleotides match TRBD1. The CDR3 has 15 amino acids. Germline V gene lookup returns CDR1 MDHEN and CDR2 SYDVKM. Unmatched junction bases numbered 9, after V lost 6 bases and J lost 3 bases. In DNA, the CDR3 is TGTGCCAGCAGCACTAATACAGGGGGATACTATGGCTACACCTTC. It codes for CASSTNTGGYYGYTF.

This chain uses TRBV5-4 with TRBJ2-5; TRBD2 aligns across 16 bases. Germline values: CDR1 SGHNT, CDR2 YYREEE (reference sequence). The CDR3 has 18 residues. V shed 4 bases, J shed 5 bases, and the junction held 11 bases outside the gene matches. The CDR3 region is CASSPGPGTSGGAETQYF. DNA of the CDR3: TGTGCCAGCAGCCCCGGGCCCGGGACTAGCGGGGGGGCGGAGACCCAGTACTTC.

This clone was counted only a few times. The rearrangement uses TRBV5-1 and TRBJ1-2; D is uncertain. This CDR3 comprises 12 residues. Trimming removed 4 bases from V and 8 bases from J, with 12 bases in between. The germline gives CDR1 SGHRS, CDR2 YFSETQ. The CDR3: CASSPDGKGYTF. The CDR3 region has the DNA TGCGCCAGCAGCCCGGACGGCAAGGGCTACACCTTC.